This T cell receptor beta chain was sequenced in a study of a mutant IDH1 vaccine in newly diagnosed glioma. About the study: Treatment recipients were about 60% male and around 40% female, and their mean age was 40.4 years. Before enrollment, patients got radiotherapy alone, temozolomide alone, or mostly the combination.

The CDR3 runs 17 residues. Trimming took 5 bases from V and 6 from J, leaving 25 bases between them. Germline loops: CDR1 LNHNV, CDR2 YYDKDF (reference sequence). Generated by immunoSEQ multiplex PCR, the TCRdb table keeps only in-frame clones and is missing some. The sample has tens of thousands of clones; 83% are singletons. Time point: baseline, week 1 (first vaccination visit). The sample's treatment: pre-vaccination baseline after standard-of-care therapy. This TCR derives from a woman between 50 and 59 years old with glioma. The sequencing used PBMCs, collected from a glioma patient treated with radiotherapy, temozolomide or both. This rearrangement joins TRBV15 to TRBJ1-2; D perhaps matches TRBD1 (5 bases). In DNA, the CDR3 is TGTGCCACCAGCCGAAGAGGTGCAGGGTACCGATCCCATGGCTACACCTTC. Translated, it gives CATSRRGAGYRSHGYTF.